Listed here are 3 T cell receptor beta chains from one sample, sequenced in a study of cytomegalovirus exposure and HLA in healthy donors (dated by TCRdb to between 2016 and 2019). Receptor amplification or capture employed the immunoSEQ multiplex PCR assay. For the multiplex PCR, a mixture combining 60 forward primers for TCR Vbeta segments and 13 reverse primers for TCR Jbeta segments was used. The immuneACCESS repertoire file appears here via TCRdb, limited to in-frame rearrangements. These files lack a portion of the clones; in checked studies, under half of the deficit traces to unresolved V genes, and the cause of the others is not known. The sample table holds around 140,000 clones, of which around four fifths were seen once. The ten largest clones capture about 1.4% of the sample. Input material: PBMCs. The source is a young man in good health and CMV-seropositive.

The V call is TRBV11-3, the J call TRBJ1-2, with TRBD1 as a possible D gene (6 bases). V lost 4 bases to trimming and J lost 8 bases, with 17 bases between them. The CDR3 spans 14 residues. Germline values: CDR1 SGHNT, CDR2 YENEEA. CDR3 in DNA: TGTGCCAGCAGCTCCCGCACAGGGTCGAGGGGCTACACCTTC. Its protein is CASSSRTGSRGYTF. The whole variable domain, remainder taken from reference TRBV11-3 and TRBJ1-2, is EAGVVQSPRYKIIEKKQPVAFWCNPISGHNTLYWYLQNLGQGPELLIRYENEEAVDDSQLPKDRFSAERLKGVDSTLKIQPAELGDSAVYLCASSSRTGSRGYTFGSGTRLTVV.

The chain has TRBV2 and TRBJ2-7; 8 bases align to TRBD2. The CDR3 extends over 15 amino acids. Germline-derived CDR1 and CDR2 are SNHLY and FYNNEI. The junction had 8 bases not matched to a gene; V was cut back by 4 bases and J by 3 bases. CDR3 protein: CASSGGAAGGYEQYF. CDR3 DNA sequence: TGTGCCAGCAGTGGGGGAGCGGCGGGAGGCTACGAGCAGTACTTC.

CDR3 DNA sequence: TGCAGCGTCCAAGGCCAGGGGGACACTGAAGCTTTCTTT. Its protein product is CSVQGQGDTEAFF. The chain has TRBV29-1 and TRBJ1-1, with TRBD1 matching 7 bases. V trimming: 6 bases; J trimming: 3 bases; junction bases outside the gene matches: 7. The CDR3 runs to 13 residues. From germline, CDR1 is SQVTM and CDR2 ANQGSEA.